This T cell receptor (beta chain) comes out of a study of cytomegalovirus exposure and HLA in healthy donors. Overall study: Later, an analysis reported that the 130 or so validation repertoires had used the same platform as the approximately 720 first-cohort repertoires.

The data were produced by immunoSEQ multiplex PCR, yet TCRdb's version contains in-frame clones alone and is incomplete. The top ten clones hold 1% to 1.5% of a sample with 50,000 to 65,000 clones, 90% to 96% of them seen once. The V segment lost 5 bases and the J segment 4 bases; nucleotides outside the gene matches: 9. Germline V gene lookup returns CDR1 PRHDT and CDR2 FYEKMQ (reference sequence). The CDR3 extends over 15 amino acids. The TCR was taken from a woman younger than 35 in good health and CMV-seronegative. The sample taken for sequencing was PBMCs. The chain has TRBV13 and TRBJ2-7, with 9 bases aligning to TRBD1. CDR3 nucleotide sequence: TGTGCCAGCAGCCCCCCCCGGGACAGGGTATACGAGCAGTACTTC. It codes for CASSPPRDRVYEQYF.